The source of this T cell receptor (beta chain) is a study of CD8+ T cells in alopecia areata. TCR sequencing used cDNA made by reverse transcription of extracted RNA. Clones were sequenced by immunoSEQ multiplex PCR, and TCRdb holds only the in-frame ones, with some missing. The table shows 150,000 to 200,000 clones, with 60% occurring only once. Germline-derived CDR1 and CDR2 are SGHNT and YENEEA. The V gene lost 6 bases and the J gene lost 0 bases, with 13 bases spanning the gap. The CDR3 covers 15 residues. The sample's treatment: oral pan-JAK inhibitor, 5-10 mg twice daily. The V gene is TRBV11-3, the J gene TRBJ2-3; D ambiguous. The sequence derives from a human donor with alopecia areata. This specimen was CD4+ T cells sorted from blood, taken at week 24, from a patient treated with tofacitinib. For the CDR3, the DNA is TGTGCCAGCAGTCCCGACACGTTAAGCACAGATACGCAGTATTTT. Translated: CASSPDTLSTDTQYF.